This paragraph reports one T cell receptor (beta chain). This clone has more than one count but fewer than ten. Its antigen specificity is not known. One base away there is no much larger clone; base qualities are not given. The cohort comprised several hundred healthy bone marrow donors. Cohort members were all nominally healthy when sampled, although unrecorded immune exposures were likely present. The donor was CMV seronegative and was included in the group of several hundred seronegative cohort members. A peripheral blood sample was collected from each donor, and TCR beta sequencing was performed on peripheral blood mononuclear cells. Genomic DNA extraction from the blood cell samples was performed with the Qiagen DNeasy Blood Extraction Kit. Clipping removes 0 bases from V and 5 bases from J, with 3 as the unmatched junction base count. The CDR3 runs 14 amino acids, cysteine and phenylalanine included. Just CDR3 DNA is preserved here, 42 bases in frame from base 1. Sequences LGHNA (CDR1) and YNFKEQ (CDR2) are obtained from the germline V gene.

Library creation used the immunoSEQ multiplex PCR assay. For the multiplex PCR, a mixture combining 60 forward primers for TCR Vbeta segments and 13 reverse primers for TCR Jbeta segments was used. The CDR3 region of rearranged TCR beta genes was amplified from genomic DNA by a multiplex PCR assay. On the Illumina HiSeq System, the amplified TCR beta libraries were sequenced as 87-base-pair reads. On the authors' methods: Across the 670 or so repertoires, a later analysis counted some 80 million unique TCR beta chains, around 10 million of which were shared by at least two donors. Raw reads were error-corrected and collapsed into unique sequences by a nearest-neighbor algorithm in which closely related sequences were merged to remove PCR and sequencing errors. CDR3 sequences were aligned to IMGT reference sequences to assign V, D and J gene segments. For a sequence to be retained, at least a six-nucleotide match to both a V gene segment and a J gene segment was required. Rearrangements were classified as productive when the CDR3 lacked stop codons and remained in frame with V and J, and all other rearrangements were classified as non-productive. CDR3 was defined by IMGT convention, running from the second conserved V-encoded cysteine to the conserved J-encoded phenylalanine. In an earlier analysis of around 640 of the donors, sequences lacking an unambiguous match to a single V gene segment were excluded. In an earlier analysis of approximately 500 of the donors, a V segment was called functional when productive rearrangements were above 56.7%, and segregating when the standard deviation between donors exceeded 5%. To diagnose cytomegalovirus status from the catalog of TCR beta chain sequences, a statistical classification framework was built. V and J gene assignment, in a later analysis, came from comparing TCR nucleotide sequences with IMGT/GENE-DB human TR gene sequences. Using the TCRdist pipeline, a later analysis assigned CDR3 sequences along with most-parsimonious VDJ recombination scenarios. In a later analysis, each TCR beta chain was defined by its CDR3 amino acid sequence together with its V-gene family, and reads without a unique V-gene family were excluded. A later analysis removed 592 highly shared, low-generation-probability nucleotide sequences to deal with suspected cross-contamination and a sequencing artifact. For each public chain, a later analysis derived a clonal expansion index from normalized ranks of inferred template counts within each repertoire. A later analysis computed generation probabilities with a VDJ recombination model fitted to out-of-frame rearrangements, and checked the results against IGoR. A later analysis scored TCR-TCR, TCR-HLA and TCR-CMV co-occurrence with hypergeometric tests, applying a repertoire-size bias correction to TCR pairs. A later analysis estimated false discovery rates by permuting HLA or CMV assignments 20 times. In a later analysis, co-occurring TCRs were grouped using DBSCAN, with TCRdist sequence similarity added in when clustering inside HLA-allele-positive subsets. Repertoires with fewer than 30,000 or more than 120,000 public chains, plus five repertoires with anomalous nucleotide sharing, were excluded from co-occurrence clustering. As stored in TCRdb, this immuneACCESS dataset retains in-frame rearrangements with V and J assigned. A fraction of the clones does not appear; measured against another copy, unresolved V genes explain less than half of the discrepancy, and the remainder lacks a known reason. The V and J calls and clone size are taken from that table; D and trimming were inferred from the DNA. The sample table shows tens of thousands of clones, and roughly four fifths are seen once. The ten most abundant clones make up approximately 4.4% of the sample.

This sample stems from a study of cytomegalovirus exposure and HLA in healthy donors listed by TCRdb under 2017. Concerning the study at large: An earlier analysis of a few hundred of the donors reported 250 to 350 Gb of sequence data and 117 million unique TCR beta sequences obtained from roughly 170 million T cells. An earlier analysis of 500 to 750 of the donors applied high-throughput TCR beta sequencing to assess whether each TCR beta V gene segment acted as functional or pseudogenic. An early release covering 550 to 650 HLA-typed donors comprised around 300 gigabases of sequencing data and approximately 85 million unique TCR sequences. HLA typing covered class I and class II loci at four-digit resolution. Typing coverage differed by locus: A, B, C, DRB1 and DQB1 were typed in roughly 620-630 donors, DQA1 in approximately 520, DPA1 in approximately 600, and DPB1 in 400 to 490. Donor age, sex, ethnicity and CMV serostatus were compiled alongside the repertoire data. The aim of the study was to test whether cataloging public T cell receptors could identify signatures of past pathogen exposure. Rather than using new phenotypic data, the later analysis identified candidate immune exposures from TCR beta sequences and from how often those sequences occurred across donors. To study patterns of TCR occurrence, a later analysis re-analyzed previously published TCR beta repertoires from 550 to 800 donors and added high-resolution HLA genotyping. Using immunosequencing, the study profiled T cell repertoires from some 670 subjects and related those repertoires to cytomegalovirus serostatus. A later genetic analysis used genome-wide SNP genotypes for 398 of the 666 donors, treating that subset as a discovery cohort. All discovery cohort repertoires had been generated on a single sequencing platform. Roughly five DR-DQ haplotypes were handled as single units for association and clustering, since linkage in the cohort was strong. Among 398 genotyped donors of the cohort, an average of approximately 250,000 unique TCR beta nucleotide sequences were sequenced per donor, roughly 20% of them non-productive. A separate validation cohort of roughly 130 different subjects was used in addition to the roughly 670-subject first cohort. High-throughput TCR immunosequencing, statistical association of individual TCRs with disease status, and machine learning were combined to predict cytomegalovirus infection status. The genetic ancestry cluster associated with self-reported Caucasian donors included about 81% of the roughly 410 genotyped donors. Beyond this particular receptor, the publication reports: Immune exposure information for the cohort was limited to CMV serostatus. Around 16 rarely observed V segments, including chromosome 9 orphons, were excluded from the earlier analysis of a few hundred of the donors because counts were too low. The presence/absence analyses assumed that sequencing depth was roughly uniform across donors, and that assumption may not be true. An earlier analysis of approximately 600 of the donors showed that most TCR beta V segments appeared in productive rearrangements either about 87% or about 30% of the time, which broadly matched IMGT annotations. According to a later analysis, TCR association rates differed among HLA loci, with DRB1 alleles showing the most associated TCRs and HLA-C alleles showing the fewest. Because some donors lacked HLA typing at each locus, the association tests relied only on the typed subset. Compared with equally common non-associated chains, HLA-associated TCR beta chains in a later analysis were more clonally expanded and had lower generation probabilities. A few of the identified cytomegalovirus-associated TCR beta chains were confirmed in vitro to be specific for cytomegalovirus antigens. The authors suggested that the approach could potentially be generalized to other disease states and immunological phenotypes. Correlated functional status among segregating V segments might be attributable to linkage disequilibrium, but an unknown experimental factor could not be ruled out. The 87-base-pair reads could not distinguish some IMGT-functional V segments, including TRBV6-2 and TRBV6-3, so those segments were excluded. In a later analysis, 16,951 TCR beta sequences were associated with specific HLA alleles at a false discovery rate of 0.05. According to a later analysis, most CMV-associated TCR beta chains appeared to be HLA-restricted, and the HLA associations seemed to be driven largely by CMV exposure. The classifier was reported to diagnose cytomegalovirus status with high specificity and sensitivity in both the original cohort and the validation cohort. Across donors, most TCR sequences were observed very rarely, whereas some public TCRs were present in many individuals. Assigning TCR associations to individual alleles was difficult when HLA alleles, especially DR and DQ, strongly co-occurred. A cluster of highly shared sequence variants was judged likely to be a technical artifact of the sequencing pipeline. Only TCR beta chains were sequenced in this cohort, and the absence of alpha or paired-chain data limited detectable features. The study gave a list of about 150 TCR beta chains associated with cytomegalovirus. An association between a missense DCLRE1C variant and V-gene and J-gene trimming of TCR beta chains was found in a later genetic analysis and replicated in an independent cohort. A further reported finding was that TCR beta sequences accurately predicted the HLA-A and HLA-B alleles for most subjects in the first cohort. In a later analysis, several top co-occurrence clusters were reported to appear linked to parvovirus B19, influenza, CMV and Epstein-Barr virus. According to a later genetic analysis, donors in an Asian-associated ancestry cluster had fewer N-insertions in productive TCRs than the roughly 700-donor mean.

This clonotype was obtained from a middle-aged man in good health and CMV-seronegative. Recombination joined TRBV4-2 with TRBJ2-5, with 7 middle bases fitting TRBD2. Sample: PBMCs. The DNA reads TGTGCCAGCAGCCAAGAGGGGGGGATGGAGACCCAGTACTTC. Its protein is CASSQEGGMETQYF.